This TCR beta chain is from a study of Graves' ophthalmopathy and Graves' hyperthyroidism. In its sample, this clonotype was seen a few times. Its antigen is still unknown. Exclusion covered patients with other autoimmune diseases or uncontrolled infections (as well as pregnancy or lactation). Overall study findings and caveats: Blood also harbored most expanded thyroid clonotypes above 0.001 frequency. It was with 70.59% sensitivity and about 72% specificity that the model predicted ophthalmopathy progression.

RNA transcripts provided the template for amplifying TCR beta CDR3 regions. Second-round multiplex PCR came after a first-round RT-PCR that employed HTBI primers. MiXCR, applied by TCRdb to the multiplex PCR reads, yields one record per CDR3 protein. Of over a million distinct CDR3 sequences in the sample, about 36% are singletons; the top ten hold 8.5% to 14%. The CDR3 extends over 14 amino acids. Germline CDR1 and CDR2: SGHRS and YFSETQ. The source of this sequence is an adult man with Graves' hyperthyroidism. This sequence joins TRBV5-1 and TRBJ1-4; D perhaps matches TRBD1 (6 bases). The DNA end is a closer match to TRBJ2-2, so the J assignment may be wrong. Sequenced input: peripheral blood or thyroid tissue (not recorded which). The CDR3 DNA is TGCGCCAGCAGCTTGACAGGGAATATCGGGGAGCTGTTTTTT. This codes for CASSLTGNIGELFF.